Below, 6 T cell receptor beta chains from the same sample are listed, as sequenced in a study of blood T cells in healthy people across ages. For the second PCR, which ran for roughly 7 to 11 cycles, a sample-barcoded 5' primer and a J-beta primer mix were used. Each CDR3 protein gets one entry after TCRdb re-called the 5' RACE reads with MiXCR. This sample yields fewer than 1 million distinct CDR3 sequences, of which under 55% are seen a single time; about 19% belongs to the top ten. The sample was blood. The receptor set was obtained from a man aged 55 to 70 in good health.

The chain couples TRBV7-2 to TRBJ2-7; 9 nucleotides line up with TRBD1. J was trimmed by 2 bases and V by 0 bases; bases with no gene match: 5. This CDR3 has 16 amino acids. Germline V gene lookup returns CDR1 SGHTA and CDR2 FQGNSA. The CDR3 region is CASSLAAGTGTYEQYF. Written as DNA, the CDR3 is TGTGCCAGCAGCTTAGCGGCGGGGACAGGGACCTACGAGCAGTACTTC.

The chain recombines TRBV2 with TRBJ2-5; D might be TRBD1 (6 bases). Looked up from germline, CDR1 is SNHLY and CDR2 is FYNNEI. This CDR3 comprises 15 residues. The germline V and J ends were trimmed by 6 bases and 3 bases, with 17 bases remaining between them. DNA of the CDR3: TGTGCCAGCAGCTCCTGGATAAAGGGGGAAGAGACCCAGTACTTC. It encodes CASSSWIKGEETQYF.

The V call is TRBV4-1, the J call TRBJ2-7, with D uncertain. Trimming shortened V by 0 bases and J by 6 bases, and 6 bases separated the two germline ends. This CDR3 region has 12 residues. Per the germline V gene, CDR1 is MGHRA and CDR2 is YSYEKL. The CDR3 bases are TGCGCCAGCAGCCAAGAACTTGGCGAGCAGTACTTC. It encodes CASSQELGEQYF.

Notes on this clonotype: A much larger clone differs from this one at a single base, so this may be a read error. J is TRBJ1-2 and V is TRBV27, with 9 bases fitting TRBD1. CDR1 is MNHEY and CDR2 is SMNVEV in the germline V gene (reference sequence). This CDR3 spans 14 amino acids. J was trimmed by 8 bases and V by 7 bases; bases with no gene match: 11. The CDR3 DNA reads as TGTGCCAGCATTCCCACGGGACAGGGCGGCGGCTACACCTTC. Translating it yields CASIPTGQGGGYTF.

A word on this clonotype: This may stem from a read error, because a much larger clone lies one nucleotide away. V and J are TRBV20-1 and TRBJ2-7; the match to TRBD1 covers 8 bases. The V and J ends lost 5 bases and 12 bases, in that order; junction bases with no gene match: 9. The CDR3 runs 11 residues. CDR1 DFQATT and CDR2 SNEGSKA come from the germline V gene (reference sequence). CDR3 sequence (DNA): TGCAGTGCTCGAAGGACAGGGTATTTGTACTTC. Protein sequence: CSARRTGYLYF.

The chain couples TRBV5-1 to TRBJ2-1, with a tentative D call TRBD2 (5 bases). Germline V gene lookup returns CDR1 SGHRS and CDR2 YFSETQ. The V end lost 5 bases, the J end lost 10 bases, and 7 bases lay between the germline ends. CDR3 length equals 10 residues. In DNA, the CDR3 is TGCGCCAGCAGAACGGGGGAGCAGTTCTTC. This codes for CASRTGEQFF.